The 17 T cell receptor beta chains reported below all come from one sample, sequenced in a study of OX40 agonist ivuxolimab in advanced cancers. The repertoire was sequenced with immunoSEQ multiplex PCR; TCRdb's copy has only in-frame clones and lacks some. The sample carries fewer than 70,000 clones, around four fifths recorded once. The source was CD4+ or CD8+ T cells sorted from blood, collected in a trial of the OX40 agonist ivuxolimab. These receptor sequences come from an adult with an advanced solid tumor such as melanoma, head and neck, liver or kidney cancer.

This rearrangement joins TRBV7-8 to TRBJ2-3; unclear D gene. This CDR3 region has 12 residues. The germline V gene encodes CDR1 SGHVS and CDR2 FQNEAQ. Trimming took off 1 base at V and 2 bases at J, with 1 base between the two ends. The CDR3 sequence: CASSLDTDTQYF. The CDR3 bases are TGTGCCAGCAGCTTAGACACAGATACGCAGTATTTT.

The chain combines TRBV19 with TRBJ2-1; D is possibly TRBD2 (7 bases). V dropped 3 bases and J dropped 8 bases, with 17 bases sitting between them. Per germline, CDR1 LNHDA and CDR2 SQIVND (reference sequence). The length of the CDR3 is 15 residues. The CDR3 bases are TGTGCCAGTAGTATTGCAGGTCAAGGGGGGGATGAGCAGTTCTTC. Residues: CASSIAGQGGDEQFF. The full variable domain, its missing parts supplied by reference TRBV19 and TRBJ2-1, is DGGITQSPKYLFRKEGQNVTLSCEQNLNHDAMYWYRQDPGQGLRLIYYSQIVNDFQKGDIAEGYSVSREKKESFPLTVTSAQKNPTAFYLCASSIAGQGGDEQFFGPGTRLTVL.

V and J are TRBV4-3 and TRBJ2-1, with TRBD2 as a possible D gene (5 bases). Germline-derived CDR1 and CDR2 are LGHNA and YSLEER. The V gene lost 1 base and the J gene lost 8 bases, with 18 bases spanning the gap. CDR3 length equals 16 residues. This CDR3 is CASSQAAYVLGYEQFF. CDR3 sequence (DNA): TGCGCCAGCAGCCAAGCGGCCTACGTACTAGGGTATGAGCAGTTCTTC.

The rearrangement uses TRBV6-5 and TRBJ1-1, with D possibly matching TRBD1 (5 bases). CDR3 length equals 14 residues. Per germline, CDR1 MNHEY and CDR2 SVGAGI. The V gene lost 5 bases and the J gene lost 4 bases, with 14 bases spanning the gap. CDR3 in amino acids: CASSTRGGVTEAFF. The CDR3 DNA reads as TGTGCCAGCAGTACCCGTGGGGGAGTCACTGAAGCTTTCTTT.

This chain links TRBV5-1 with TRBJ2-3, with TRBD2 matching over 8 bases. Germline CDR1 SGHRS, CDR2 YFSETQ. After removal of 2 bases from V and 3 bases from J, the junction contained 2 bases not matched to a gene. The CDR3 is 14 amino acids. The CDR3 is CASSLAGETDTQYF. The CDR3 nucleotides read TGCGCCAGCAGCTTAGCGGGGGAAACAGATACGCAGTATTTT.

On this clone: The junction departs from germline at one end; a sequencing error may be responsible. The chain has TRBV19 and TRBJ1-4; D may be TRBD1 (5 bases). This CDR3 is 14 amino acids long. CDR1 and CDR2 from the germline V gene are LNHDA and SQIVND (reference sequence). The CDR3 loop reads CASSVQGPKEKLFF. CDR3 in DNA: TGTGCCAGTAGTGTCCAGGGACCTAAGGAAAAACTGTTTTTT.

J is TRBJ1-1 and V is TRBV6-5; D possibly corresponds to TRBD1 (5 bases). CDR1 MNHEY and CDR2 SVGAGI come from the germline V gene. V was cut by 7 bases and J by 10 bases, with 16 bases left in between. The CDR3 is 12 residues long. CDR3 loop: CASKDPDTRAFF. DNA for the CDR3: TGTGCCAGCAAGGACCCGGACACCCGAGCTTTCTTT.

The chain uses TRBV6-6 and TRBJ2-7; D uncertain. Trimming pared 0 bases from V and 7 bases from J, leaving 10 bases between. The CDR3 covers 13 residues. Germline V gene lookup returns CDR1 MNHNY and CDR2 SVGAGI (reference sequence). The CDR3 loop is CASSYSPRAEQYF. CDR3 DNA sequence: TGTGCCAGCAGTTACTCGCCCCGGGCGGAGCAGTACTTC.

This clone was picked up a small number of times. V is TRBV2 and J is TRBJ2-4, with TRBD2 matching 7 bases. Germline V lookup: CDR1 SNHLY, CDR2 FYNNEI. The J segment lost 9 bases and the V segment lost 7 bases, leaving 9 bases of the junction unmatched. This CDR3 has 13 residues. Here the CDR3 DNA reads TGTGCCAGCACCGAAGCTGAGCGGGGCATTCAGTACTTC. It is translated as CASTEAERGIQYF.

The chain is built from TRBV18 and TRBJ2-4, with 11 nucleotides matching TRBD1. The ends lost 4 bases at V and 8 bases at J; junction bases unmatched: 7. Germline loops: CDR1 KGHSH, CDR2 LQKENI. CDR3 length equals 15 residues. The CDR3, as DNA: TGTGCCAGCTCACGCTTACCGGGACAGGGGGACATTCAGTACTTC. The encoded protein is CASSRLPGQGDIQYF.

This clone occurred a few times. The rearrangement joins TRBV4-1 to TRBJ2-2; TRBD1 aligns across 7 bases. The CDR3 covers 17 residues. Germline V gene lookup returns CDR1 MGHRA and CDR2 YSYEKL. V shed 5 bases, J shed 2 bases, and the junction held 11 bases outside the gene matches. In DNA form, the CDR3 reads TGCGCCAGCAGCTCCCCACGACAGGGCCCTAACACCGGGGAGCTGTTTTTT. Translated: CASSSPRQGPNTGELFF.

The J gene is TRBJ1-2, the V gene TRBV18; 9 bases fit TRBD1. V shed 4 bases, J shed 8 bases, and the junction held 14 bases outside the gene matches. The CDR3 length is 16 residues. The germline gives CDR1 KGHSH, CDR2 LQKENI. The CDR3 DNA reads as TGTGCCAGCTCACGAGGAGGGACAGGGAAGGTGGGCGGCTACACCTTC. This encodes CASSRGGTGKVGGYTF.

The V call is TRBV6-5, the J call TRBJ2-2; D ambiguous. V was cut by 2 bases and J by 5 bases, with 9 bases left in between. Looked up from germline, CDR1 is MNHEY and CDR2 is SVGAGI. The CDR3 sequence is 14 residues long. This chain's CDR3 is CASSYPQGTGELFF. Written as DNA, the CDR3 is TGTGCCAGCAGTTACCCACAAGGGACCGGGGAGCTGTTTTTT.

The chain links TRBV27 to TRBJ1-2; TRBD1 is a possible D gene (6 bases). Looked up from germline, CDR1 is MNHEY and CDR2 is SMNVEV (reference sequence). Trimming shortened V by 3 bases and J by 7 bases, and 12 bases separated the two germline ends. This CDR3 contains 13 residues. CDR3 bases: TGTGCCAGCAGTTTCCAAAGGGGGGGTGGCTACACCTTC. Translating it yields CASSFQRGGGYTF.

The genes are TRBV6-5 and TRBJ1-6; maybe TRBD1 (5 bases). The CDR3 spans 14 residues. The germline V gene encodes CDR1 MNHEY and CDR2 SVGAGI. Trimming pared 2 bases from V and 6 bases from J, leaving 8 bases between. In DNA, the CDR3 is TGTGCCAGCAGTTACGGGGCAGCTAATTCACCCCTCCACTTT. It yields the protein CASSYGAANSPLHF.

This clone was seen only a few times. The gene calls are TRBV7-9 and TRBJ1-2; unclear D gene. The CDR3 has 14 residues. V was clipped by 0 bases and J by 8 bases, with 13 bases between them. The germline V gene encodes CDR1 SEHNR and CDR2 FQNEAQ (reference sequence). The CDR3 loop reads CASSLALFSEGYTF. The CDR3 DNA is TGTGCCAGCAGCTTAGCGCTATTTTCGGAAGGCTACACCTTC.

The chain is built from TRBV11-3 and TRBJ2-3, with 9 bases lining up with TRBD2. Germline V gives CDR1 SGHNT, CDR2 YENEEA. Losses at the gene ends were 2 bases for V and 2 bases for J; bases not matched to a gene: 8. The CDR3 totals 17 residues. This chain's CDR3 is CASSLWASGDNTDTQYF. The CDR3, as DNA: TGTGCCAGCAGCTTATGGGCTAGCGGGGATAACACAGATACGCAGTATTTT.